This passage covers 30 T cell receptor beta chains from one sample sequenced in a study of blood T cell repertoires in COVID-19 (dated by TCRdb to about 2020). The library was prepared using the immunoSEQ multiplex PCR assay. The clones in this table, taken by TCRdb from immuneACCESS, are in-frame only. Not every clone is retained; where verified, under half of the shortfall comes from an unresolved V gene, and the cause of the rest is unknown. This sample comprises almost 350,000 clones, roughly 90% of them detected only once. 0.95% to 1.1% of the sample goes to the ten largest clones. The specimen sequenced was PBMCs or T cells enriched from blood (not recorded which). These receptors were taken from a woman in her 30s who had been exposed to COVID-19.

This clone was observed once. The genes are TRBV15 and TRBJ2-7; 8 nucleotides match TRBD2. Per germline, CDR1 LNHNV and CDR2 YYDKDF (reference sequence). The CDR3 loop spans 16 amino acids. V was clipped by 2 bases and J by 0 bases; unmatched bases: 6. The CDR3 region has the DNA TGTGCCACCAGCAGACCGTTAGCGGGACTCTCCTACGAGCAGTACTTC. Amino acid sequence: CATSRPLAGLSYEQYF.

This rearrangement joins TRBV25-1 to TRBJ1-5; TRBD1 is a possible D gene (6 bases). Germline V gives CDR1 MGHDK, CDR2 SYGVNS. The CDR3 runs to 12 residues. The V end lost 6 bases, the J end lost 7 bases, and 10 bases lay between the germline ends. The CDR3 protein is CASSTGPQPQHF. The CDR3 DNA reads as TGTGCCAGCAGCACAGGGCCACAGCCCCAGCATTTT.

The chain joins TRBV11-3 to TRBJ2-1, with 11 bases matching TRBD2. This CDR3 spans 15 amino acids. Per the germline V gene, CDR1 is SGHNT and CDR2 is YENEEA. With 2 bases clipped from V and 4 bases from J, the junction kept 1 base outside the gene matches. This CDR3 is CASSLRTSGYNEQFF. The CDR3 nucleotides are TGTGCCAGCAGCTTACGGACTAGCGGGTACAATGAGCAGTTCTTC.

This clone was recorded once. The CDR3 sequence is CASSSRTGENTIYF. The CDR3 DNA follows: TGTGCCAGCTCGTCACGGACAGGGGAAAACACCATATATTTT. The chain joins TRBV18 to TRBJ1-3; 9 bases match TRBD1. V shed 6 bases, J shed 6 bases, and the junction held 6 bases outside the gene matches. This CDR3 spans 14 amino acids. Germline V gene data show CDR1 as KGHSH and CDR2 as LQKENI.

The rearrangement links TRBV7-8 to TRBJ2-7; tentative D call: TRBD1 (5 bases). The CDR3 is 13 residues long. Trimming removed 5 bases at V and 3 bases at J, with 11 bases between. Germline values: CDR1 SGHVS, CDR2 FQNEAQ. The CDR3 spells CASSTRTNYEQYF. CDR3 bases: TGTGCCAGCAGCACGCGGACAAACTACGAGCAGTACTTC.

CDR3 sequence reads: CAWTSPGTDTQYF. The CDR3, as DNA: TGTGCCTGGACCTCCCCGGGGACAGATACGCAGTATTTT. The gene calls are TRBV30 and TRBJ2-3; perhaps TRBD2 as D (5 bases). The CDR3 extends over 13 amino acids. The V and J ends lost 4 bases and 3 bases respectively, with 11 bases between them. Germline loops: CDR1 GTSNPN, CDR2 SVGIG (reference sequence). Full variable domain (rest looked up from reference TRBV30 and TRBJ2-3): SQTIHQWPATLVQPVGSPLSLECTVEGTSNPNLYWYRQAAGRGLQLLFYSVGIGQISSEVPQNLSASRPQDRQFILSSKKLLLSDSGFYLCAWTSPGTDTQYFGPGTRLTVL.

The V call is TRBV2, the J call TRBJ2-7; the D gene is possibly TRBD2 (5 bases). CDR3 length: 10 residues. Germline CDR1 reads SNHLY; CDR2 reads FYNNEI. V dropped 8 bases and J dropped 5 bases, with 7 bases sitting between them. CDR3 nucleotide sequence: TGTGCCAGCTCTAGCAACGAGCAGTACTTC. The encoded protein is CASSSNEQYF.

The chain couples TRBV24-1 to TRBJ2-3, with 7 bases lining up with TRBD2. Looked up from germline, CDR1 is KGHDR and CDR2 is SFDVKD. Trimming cost V 4 bases and J 1 base; bases outside gene matches: 10. This CDR3 comprises 17 residues. CDR3 sequence (DNA): TGTGCCACCAGTGAGCCTCTAGCGGCCTTTGGCACAGATACGCAGTATTTT. The encoded protein is CATSEPLAAFGTDTQYF.

CDR3 residues: CASSQDSQNIQYF. The CDR3 region has the DNA TGCGCCAGCAGCCAGGACTCCCAAAACATTCAGTACTTC. The chain links TRBV5-1 to TRBJ2-4, with D possibly TRBD2 on 5 matching bases. This CDR3 comprises 13 residues. Germline CDR1 reads SGHRS; CDR2 reads YFSETQ. V was pared by 4 bases and J by 5 bases, with 10 bases between.

The chain uses TRBV7-8 and TRBJ2-7, with TRBD2 matching over 7 bases. Germline CDR1 SGHVS, CDR2 FQNEAQ. This CDR3 spans 16 amino acids. Unmatched junction bases numbered 12, after V lost 5 bases and J lost 2 bases. The CDR3 nucleotides read TGTGCCAGCAGCCTTCCTCCTAGCGGACCTACCTACGAGCAGTACTTC. This sequence encodes CASSLPPSGPTYEQYF.

V and J are TRBV18 and TRBJ2-1, with 10 bases aligning to TRBD2. The CDR3 sequence is 16 residues long. Per germline, CDR1 KGHSH and CDR2 LQKENI. Trimming removed 6 bases from V and 8 bases from J; junction bases left unmatched: 13. CDR3 region: CASSVGQREGSDEQFF. The CDR3 DNA follows: TGTGCCAGCTCCGTAGGGCAGCGGGAGGGTTCGGATGAGCAGTTCTTC. The full variable domain, rest sourced from reference TRBV18 and TRBJ2-1, is NAGVMQNPRHLVRRRGQEARLRCSPMKGHSHVYWYRQLPEEGLKFMVYLQKENIIDESGMPKERFSAEFPKEGPSILRIQQVVRGDSAAYFCASSVGQREGSDEQFFGPGTRLTVL.

With respect to this clone: Compared with germline, one end of the junction differs, possibly owing to a read error. The chain couples TRBV7-7 to TRBJ1-1; possible D gene TRBD1, 5 bases. The germline V gene has CDR1 SSHAT and CDR2 FNYEAQ (reference sequence). The CDR3 has 15 residues. Here the CDR3 DNA reads TGTGCTAGCAGCCCCATGGGGCAGGTCGACACTGAAGCTTTCTTT. It is translated as CASSPMGQVDTEAFF. Full variable domain (missing parts from reference TRBV7-7 and TRBJ1-1): GAGVSQSPRYKVTKRGQDVTLRCDPISSHATLYWYQQALGQGPEFLTYFNYEAQPDKSGLPSDRFSAERPEGSISTLTIQRTEQRDSAMYRCASSPMGQVDTEAFFGQGTRLTVV.

This chain joins TRBV14 and TRBJ2-5; 14 bases map to TRBD2. CDR1 is SGHDN and CDR2 is FVKESK in the germline V gene. The CDR3 has 15 residues. V shed 4 bases and J 4 bases; nucleotides not matched to a gene: 2. CDR3 coding DNA: TGTGCCAGCAGCCCAGGACTAGCGGGAGGAGAGACCCAGTACTTC. The encoded protein is CASSPGLAGGETQYF.

The rearrangement uses TRBV25-1 and TRBJ2-5; weak D call: TRBD1 (6 bases). Looked up from germline, CDR1 is MGHDK and CDR2 is SYGVNS. Trimming shortened V by 0 bases and J by 4 bases, and 6 bases separated the two germline ends. This CDR3 comprises 13 residues. The DNA of the CDR3 is TGTGCCAGCAGTGAATACAGGGGAGAGACCCAGTACTTC. It is translated as CASSEYRGETQYF.

The rearrangement uses TRBV18 and TRBJ1-3, with 9 bases that match TRBD1. The ends lost 4 bases at V and 0 bases at J; junction bases unmatched: 4. From germline, CDR1 is KGHSH and CDR2 LQKENI. This CDR3 is 16 amino acids long. CDR3 nucleotide sequence: TGTGCCAGCTCACTCGGACAGGGGCGCTCTGGAAACACCATATATTTT. This encodes CASSLGQGRSGNTIYF.

This clone is a singleton in its sample. J is TRBJ2-5 and V is TRBV11-3, with a tentative D call TRBD2 (6 bases). V was trimmed by 1 base and J by 5 bases, leaving 11 bases between them. CDR1 SGHNT and CDR2 YENEEA come from the germline V gene. CDR3 length: 14 amino acids. The CDR3 nucleotides read TGTGCCAGCAGCTTAGGGACTACCGGGGAGACCCAGTACTTC. Translation: CASSLGTTGETQYF.

The chain is built from TRBV3-1 (or the pseudogene TRBV3-2) and TRBJ1-4, with unresolved D. Germline-derived CDR1 and CDR2 are LGHDT and YNNKEL (reference sequence). Trimming pared 4 bases from V and 7 bases from J, leaving 13 bases between. The length of the CDR3 is 14 residues. DNA of the CDR3: TGTGCCAGCAGCCCGGGAGGGCGGGGTGAAAAACTGTTTTTT. Translation: CASSPGGRGEKLFF.

The chain combines TRBV9 with TRBJ2-2, with 8 bases matching TRBD2. The CDR3 loop spans 20 amino acids. V dropped 4 bases and J dropped 1; count of bases not matched to a gene: 18. Germline V CDR1 and CDR2: SGDLS, YYNGEE. CDR3 coding DNA: TGTGCCAGCAGCTCTCACATTGGACTAGCACGAGGAGGGAACACCGGGGAGCTGTTTTTT. Translation: CASSSHIGLARGGNTGELFF.

This chain links TRBV7-3 with TRBJ2-7; no firm D call. The germline V gene encodes CDR1 SGHTA and CDR2 FQGTGA. Trimming removed 3 bases from V and 2 bases from J, with 17 bases in between. The CDR3 consists of 16 residues. In DNA form, the CDR3 reads TGTGCCAGCAGCTTGTCAGTATCCGCAACCACCTACGAGCAGTACTTC. It specifies CASSLSVSATTYEQYF.

The chain combines TRBV3-1 (or the pseudogene TRBV3-2) with TRBJ2-7; a possible D gene is TRBD1 (5 bases). The CDR3 length is 15 residues. CDR1 is LGHDT and CDR2 is YNNKEL in the germline V gene (reference sequence). Between the trimmed V and J ends, which lost 0 bases and 2 bases, there was a span of 11 bases. CDR3 DNA: TGTGCCAGCAGCCAAGATCAGACAGCTACCTACGAGCAGTACTTC. Amino acids: CASSQDQTATYEQYF.

Points on this clone: The same CDR3 arises from other DNA sequences in this sample as well. V usage is TRBV7-6 and J usage is TRBJ2-7; TRBD1 might be the D (6 bases). The germline V gene encodes CDR1 SGHVS and CDR2 FNYEAQ. The CDR3 totals 16 residues. Trimming pared 0 bases from V and 0 bases from J, leaving 12 bases between. This chain's CDR3 is CASSLARGGASYEQYF. DNA for the CDR3: TGTGCCAGCAGCTTAGCCAGGGGTGGGGCCTCCTACGAGCAGTACTTC.

This clone was seen only a few times. This sequence joins TRBV14 and TRBJ1-4, with 7 bases fitting TRBD1. Germline V gives CDR1 SGHDN, CDR2 FVKESK. V lost 3 bases to trimming and J lost 6 bases; unmatched junction nucleotides: 4. The CDR3 extends over 14 amino acids. CDR3 sequence (DNA): TGTGCCAGCAGCCATAGACAGGGATATGAAAAACTGTTTTTT. The encoded protein is CASSHRQGYEKLFF.

The chain uses TRBV15 and TRBJ2-3, with 7 bases aligning to TRBD1. V dropped 6 bases and J dropped 1; count of bases not matched to a gene: 13. Germline values: CDR1 LNHNV, CDR2 YYDKDF (reference sequence). The CDR3 consists of 17 residues. The CDR3, as DNA: TGTGCCACCAGTACAGGGGTTCCCTTGAGGGGCACAGATACGCAGTATTTT. As protein: CATSTGVPLRGTDTQYF. The full variable domain, rest sourced from reference TRBV15 and TRBJ2-3, is DAMVIQNPRYQVTQFGKPVTLSCSQTLNHNVMYWYQQKSSQAPKLLFHYYDKDFNNEADTPDNFQSRRPNTSFCFLDIRSPGLGDTAMYLCATSTGVPLRGTDTQYFGPGTRLTVL.

This clone was recorded once. The CDR3 sequence: CASSPGQKYGYTF. In DNA form, the CDR3 reads TGTGCCAGCAGTCCGGGACAGAAATATGGCTACACCTTC. The gene calls are TRBV6-5 and TRBJ1-2, with 7 nucleotides matching TRBD1. The CDR3 has 13 amino acids. In germline, CDR1 is MNHEY, CDR2 SVGAGI. Losses at the gene ends were 5 bases for V and 5 bases for J; bases not matched to a gene: 5.

The chain carries TRBV7-6 and TRBJ2-1; 10 bases map to TRBD2. V was clipped by 0 bases and J by 9 bases; unmatched bases: 8. Germline values: CDR1 SGHVS, CDR2 FNYEAQ. There are 16 residues in the CDR3. CDR3 bases: TGTGCCAGCAGCTTAGCGCCTTCTAGCGGGAGTTTTGAGCAGTTCTTC. It codes for CASSLAPSSGSFEQFF.

This sequence joins TRBV5-1 and TRBJ2-7, with 8 bases aligning to TRBD2. CDR1 and CDR2 from the germline V gene are SGHRS and YFSETQ. V shed 2 bases and J 5 bases; nucleotides not matched to a gene: 18. This CDR3 has 18 residues. The CDR3 protein is CASSLGLAGDPEWDEQYF. The CDR3 bases are TGCGCCAGCAGCTTAGGTCTAGCGGGCGATCCTGAGTGGGACGAGCAGTACTTC.

This clone was recorded a few times. The V call is TRBV11-2, the J call TRBJ2-7; D is unresolved. Germline V lookup: CDR1 SGHAT, CDR2 FQNNGV. The CDR3 contains 17 residues. V was clipped by 5 bases and J by 5 bases, with 25 bases between them. This CDR3 reads CASSSISNRLRKDEQYF. The CDR3 coding sequence is TGTGCCAGCAGCAGTATTTCAAATAGACTCCGGAAGGACGAGCAGTACTTC.

The chain has TRBV10-2 and TRBJ2-3; D is ambiguous. V shed 1 base and J shed 0 bases, with 8 bases lying between them. Germline V gene sequence: CDR1 WSHSY, CDR2 SAAADI. This CDR3 region has 15 residues. CDR3 DNA sequence: TGCGCCAGCAGTGAGTGGCAGACTAGCACAGATACGCAGTATTTT. This translates into CASSEWQTSTDTQYF.

The chain links TRBV11-2 to TRBJ1-5, with a tentative D call TRBD1 (5 bases). The V gene lost 5 bases and the J gene lost 5 bases, with 10 bases spanning the gap. The CDR3 spans 13 residues. Looked up from germline, CDR1 is SGHAT and CDR2 is FQNNGV. This chain's CDR3 is CASSPTGDQPQHF. The CDR3 DNA follows: TGTGCCAGCAGCCCAACAGGTGATCAGCCCCAGCATTTT.

The chain couples TRBV3-1 (or the pseudogene TRBV3-2) to TRBJ2-2; 10 bases align to TRBD2. The V and J ends lost 2 bases and 4 bases, in that order; junction bases with no gene match: 13. This CDR3 comprises 19 residues. CDR1 is LGHDT, CDR2 YNNKEL, per germline (reference sequence). The CDR3 coding sequence is TGTGCCAGCAGCCAACCCCTCAGACTAGCGGGTTACCCCACCGGGGAGCTGTTTTTT. Protein sequence: CASSQPLRLAGYPTGELFF.